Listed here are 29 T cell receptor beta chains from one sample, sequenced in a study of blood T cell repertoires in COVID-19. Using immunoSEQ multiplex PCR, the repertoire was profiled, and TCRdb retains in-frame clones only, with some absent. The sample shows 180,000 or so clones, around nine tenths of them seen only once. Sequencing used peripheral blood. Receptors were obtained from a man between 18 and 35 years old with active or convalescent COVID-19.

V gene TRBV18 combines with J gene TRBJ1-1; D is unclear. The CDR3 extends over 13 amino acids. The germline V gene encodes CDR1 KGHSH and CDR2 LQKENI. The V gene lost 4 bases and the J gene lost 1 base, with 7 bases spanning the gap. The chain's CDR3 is CASSLEGNTEAFF. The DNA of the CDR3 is TGTGCCAGCTCACTGGAGGGGAACACTGAAGCTTTCTTT. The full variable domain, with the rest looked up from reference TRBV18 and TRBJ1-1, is NAGVMQNPRHLVRRRGQEARLRCSPMKGHSHVYWYRQLPEEGLKFMVYLQKENIIDESGMPKERFSAEFPKEGPSILRIQQVVRGDSAAYFCASSLEGNTEAFFGQGTRLTVV.

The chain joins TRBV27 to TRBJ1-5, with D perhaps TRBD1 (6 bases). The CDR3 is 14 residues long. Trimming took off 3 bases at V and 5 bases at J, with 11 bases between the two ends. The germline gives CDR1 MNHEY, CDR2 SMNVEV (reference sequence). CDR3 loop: CASSFNTGHQPQHF. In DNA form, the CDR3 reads TGTGCCAGCAGTTTCAACACAGGGCATCAGCCCCAGCATTTT.

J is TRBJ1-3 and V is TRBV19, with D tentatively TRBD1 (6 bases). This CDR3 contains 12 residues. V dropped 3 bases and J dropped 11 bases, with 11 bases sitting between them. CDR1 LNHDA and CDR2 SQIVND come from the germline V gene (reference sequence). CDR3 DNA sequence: TGTGCCAGTAGTATGGGGGGGGCCCCCATATATTTT. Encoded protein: CASSMGGAPIYF.

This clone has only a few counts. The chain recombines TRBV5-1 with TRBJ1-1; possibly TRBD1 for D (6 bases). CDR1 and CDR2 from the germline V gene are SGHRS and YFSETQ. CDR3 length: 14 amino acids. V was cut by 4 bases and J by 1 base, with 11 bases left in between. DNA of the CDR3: TGCGCCAGCAGCCGGGGACACGAGAACACTGAAGCTTTCTTT. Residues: CASSRGHENTEAFF. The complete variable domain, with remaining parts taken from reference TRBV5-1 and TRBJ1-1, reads KAGVTQTPRYLIKTRGQQVTLSCSPISGHRSVSWYQQTPGQGLQFLFEYFSETQRNKGNFPGRFSGRQFSNSRSEMNVSTLELGDSALYLCASSRGHENTEAFFGQGTRLTVV.

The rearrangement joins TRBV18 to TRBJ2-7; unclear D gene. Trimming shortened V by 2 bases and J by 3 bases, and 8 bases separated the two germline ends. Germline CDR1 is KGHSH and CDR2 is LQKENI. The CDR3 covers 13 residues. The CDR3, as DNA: TGTGCCAGCTCACCATCACAGAACTACGAGCAGTACGTC. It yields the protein CASSPSQNYEQYV.

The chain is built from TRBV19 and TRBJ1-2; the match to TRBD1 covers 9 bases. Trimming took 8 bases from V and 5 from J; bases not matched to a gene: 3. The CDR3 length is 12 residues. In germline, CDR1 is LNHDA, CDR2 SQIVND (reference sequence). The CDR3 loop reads CASYRGQYGYTF. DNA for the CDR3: TGTGCCAGTTACAGGGGGCAATATGGCTACACCTTC.

The chain's CDR3 is CASSFNQGGSNGYTF. The CDR3 DNA follows: TGTGCCAGCAGCTTTAATCAAGGGGGCAGTAATGGCTACACCTTC. The V gene is TRBV7-2, the J gene TRBJ1-2, with 7 bases matching TRBD1. The germline V gene encodes CDR1 SGHTA and CDR2 FQGNSA. V gave up 3 bases and J gave up 6 bases; unmatched junction bases: 10. The CDR3 extends over 15 amino acids.

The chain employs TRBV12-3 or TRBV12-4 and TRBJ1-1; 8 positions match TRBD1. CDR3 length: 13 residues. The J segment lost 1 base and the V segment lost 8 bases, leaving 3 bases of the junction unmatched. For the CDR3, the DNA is TGTGCCAGCGGGGACAGGAGGAACACTGAAGCTTTCTTT. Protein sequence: CASGDRRNTEAFF.

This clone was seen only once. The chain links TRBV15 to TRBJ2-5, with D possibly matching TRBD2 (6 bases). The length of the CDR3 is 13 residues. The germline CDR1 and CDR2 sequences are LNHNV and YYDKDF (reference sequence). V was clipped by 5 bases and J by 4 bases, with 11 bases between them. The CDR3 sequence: CATSARLVETQYF. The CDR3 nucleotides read TGTGCCACCAGCGCACGACTAGTAGAGACCCAGTACTTC.

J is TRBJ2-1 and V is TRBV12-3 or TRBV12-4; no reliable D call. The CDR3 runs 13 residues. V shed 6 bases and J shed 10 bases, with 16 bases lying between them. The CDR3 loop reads CASSPRLGGEQFF. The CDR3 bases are TGTGCCAGCAGCCCACGACTCGGCGGAGAGCAGTTCTTC.

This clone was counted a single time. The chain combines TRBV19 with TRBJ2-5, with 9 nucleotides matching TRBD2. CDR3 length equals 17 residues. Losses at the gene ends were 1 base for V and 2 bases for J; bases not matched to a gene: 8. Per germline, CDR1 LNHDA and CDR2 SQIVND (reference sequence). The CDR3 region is CASSIGFAGGVQETQYF. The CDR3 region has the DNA TGTGCCAGTAGTATAGGTTTTGCGGGAGGGGTACAAGAGACCCAGTACTTC.

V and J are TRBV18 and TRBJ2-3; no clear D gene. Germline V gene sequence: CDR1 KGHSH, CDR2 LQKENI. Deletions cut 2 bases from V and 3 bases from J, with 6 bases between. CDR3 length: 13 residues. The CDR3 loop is CASSPLATDTQYF. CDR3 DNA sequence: TGTGCCAGCTCACCATTGGCAACAGATACGCAGTATTTT.

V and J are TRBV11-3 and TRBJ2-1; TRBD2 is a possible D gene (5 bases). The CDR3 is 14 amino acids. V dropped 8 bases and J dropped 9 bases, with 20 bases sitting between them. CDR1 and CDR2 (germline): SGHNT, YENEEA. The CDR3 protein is CASGIRGSDVEQFF. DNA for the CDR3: TGTGCCAGCGGTATACGAGGGAGTGACGTTGAGCAGTTCTTC.

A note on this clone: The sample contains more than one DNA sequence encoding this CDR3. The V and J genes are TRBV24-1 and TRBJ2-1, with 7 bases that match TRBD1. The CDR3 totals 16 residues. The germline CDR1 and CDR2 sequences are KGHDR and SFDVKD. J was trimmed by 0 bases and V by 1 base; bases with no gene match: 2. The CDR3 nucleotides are TGTGCCACCAGTGATTTCAGGGGGAGCTCCTACAATGAGCAGTTCTTC. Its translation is CATSDFRGSSYNEQFF.

DNA of the CDR3: TGTGCCAGCAGCCCCCAGGGGAAAAGCTATGGCTACACCTTC. Translated, it gives CASSPQGKSYGYTF. J is TRBJ1-2 and V is TRBV7-2; tentative D call: TRBD1 (6 bases). Trimming removed 5 bases at V and 4 bases at J, with 14 bases between. The CDR3 length is 14 residues. The V gene's germline CDR1 is SGHTA and CDR2 FQGNSA.

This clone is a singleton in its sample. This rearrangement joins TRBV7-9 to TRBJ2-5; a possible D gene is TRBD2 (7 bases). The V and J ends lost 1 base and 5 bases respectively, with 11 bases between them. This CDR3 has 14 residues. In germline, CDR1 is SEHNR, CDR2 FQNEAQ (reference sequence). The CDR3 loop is CASSLVGGRETQYF. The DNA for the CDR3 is TGTGCCAGCAGCTTAGTGGGGGGGCGCGAGACCCAGTACTTC.

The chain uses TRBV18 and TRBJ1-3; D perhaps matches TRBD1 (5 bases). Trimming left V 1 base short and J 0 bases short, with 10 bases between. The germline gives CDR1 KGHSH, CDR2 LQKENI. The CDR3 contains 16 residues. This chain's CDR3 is CASSPLDTSSGNTIYF. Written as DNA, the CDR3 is TGTGCCAGCTCACCACTGGACACGAGCTCTGGAAACACCATATATTTT.

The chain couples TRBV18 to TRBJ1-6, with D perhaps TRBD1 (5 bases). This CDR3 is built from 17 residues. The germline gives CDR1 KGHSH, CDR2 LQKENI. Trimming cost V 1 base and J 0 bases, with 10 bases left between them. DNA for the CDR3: TGTGCCAGCTCACCACTGCAGGGCGGCTCCTATAATTCACCCCTCCACTTT. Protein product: CASSPLQGGSYNSPLHF.

CDR3 sequence (DNA): TGTGCCAGTAGTATAGGTCCGGGTTGGACAGATACGCAGTATTTT. Amino acid sequence: CASSIGPGWTDTQYF. The chain uses TRBV19 and TRBJ2-3; D uncertain. V was pared by 1 base and J by 3 bases, with 11 bases between. This CDR3 is 15 amino acids long. Germline CDR1 and CDR2: LNHDA and SQIVND (reference sequence).

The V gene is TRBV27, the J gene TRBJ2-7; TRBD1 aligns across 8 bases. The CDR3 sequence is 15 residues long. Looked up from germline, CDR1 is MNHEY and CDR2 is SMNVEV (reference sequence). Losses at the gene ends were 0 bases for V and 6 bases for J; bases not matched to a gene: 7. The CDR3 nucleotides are TGTGCCAGCAGTTTATCTGGGACAGGAGGGGTCGAGCAGTACGTC. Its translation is CASSLSGTGGVEQYV.

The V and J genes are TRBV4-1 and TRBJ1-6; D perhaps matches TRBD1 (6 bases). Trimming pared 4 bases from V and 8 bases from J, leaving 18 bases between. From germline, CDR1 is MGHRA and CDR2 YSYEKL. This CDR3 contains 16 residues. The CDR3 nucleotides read TGCGCCAGCAGCCCCCCCGGGGGGGCTGAAGATTCACCCCTCCACTTT. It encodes CASSPPGGAEDSPLHF.

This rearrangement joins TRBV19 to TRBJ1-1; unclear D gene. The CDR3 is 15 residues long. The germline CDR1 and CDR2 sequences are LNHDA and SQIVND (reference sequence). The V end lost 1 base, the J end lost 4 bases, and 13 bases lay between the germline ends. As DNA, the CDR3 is TGTGCCAGTAGTATAGCGAGGGTTGGGAGCACTGAAGCTTTCTTT. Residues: CASSIARVGSTEAFF.

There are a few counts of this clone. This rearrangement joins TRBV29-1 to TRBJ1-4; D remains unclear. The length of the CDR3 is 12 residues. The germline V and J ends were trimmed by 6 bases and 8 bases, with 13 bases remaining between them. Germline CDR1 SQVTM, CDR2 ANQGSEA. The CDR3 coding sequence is TGCAGCGTCAGCCCCGAGGGAGAAAAACTGTTTTTT. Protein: CSVSPEGEKLFF. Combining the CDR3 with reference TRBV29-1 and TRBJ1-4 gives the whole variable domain SAVISQKPSRDICQRGTSLTIQCQVDSQVTMMFWYRQQPGQSLTLIATANQGSEATYESGFVIDKFPISRPNLTFSTLTVSNMSPEDSSIYLCSVSPEGEKLFFGSGTQLSVL.

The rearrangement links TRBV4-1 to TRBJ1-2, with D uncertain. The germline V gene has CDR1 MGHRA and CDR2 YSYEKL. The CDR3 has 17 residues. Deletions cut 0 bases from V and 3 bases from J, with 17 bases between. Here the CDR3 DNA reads TGCGCCAGCAGCCAAGATTCAGTGCGGCAGACGGACTATGGCTACACCTTC. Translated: CASSQDSVRQTDYGYTF.

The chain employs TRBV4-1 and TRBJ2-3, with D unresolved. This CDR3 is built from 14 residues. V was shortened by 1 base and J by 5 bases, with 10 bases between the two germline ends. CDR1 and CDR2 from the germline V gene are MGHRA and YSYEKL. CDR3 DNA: TGCGCCAGCAGCCAAGCCTCCCAGGTAGATACGCAGTATTTT. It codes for CASSQASQVDTQYF.

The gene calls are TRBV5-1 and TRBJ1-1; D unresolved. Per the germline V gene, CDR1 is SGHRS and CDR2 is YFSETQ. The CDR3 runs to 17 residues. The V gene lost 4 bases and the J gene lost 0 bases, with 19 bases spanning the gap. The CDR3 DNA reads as TGCGCCAGCAGCGAGGATACGACGACTATCATGAACACTGAAGCTTTCTTT. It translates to CASSEDTTTIMNTEAFF.

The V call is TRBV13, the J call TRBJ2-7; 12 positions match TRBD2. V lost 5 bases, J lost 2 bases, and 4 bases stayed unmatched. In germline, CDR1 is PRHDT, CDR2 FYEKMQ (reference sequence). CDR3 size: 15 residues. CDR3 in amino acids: CASSPPSGRAYEQYF. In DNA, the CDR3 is TGTGCCAGCAGCCCACCTAGCGGGAGGGCCTACGAGCAGTACTTC.

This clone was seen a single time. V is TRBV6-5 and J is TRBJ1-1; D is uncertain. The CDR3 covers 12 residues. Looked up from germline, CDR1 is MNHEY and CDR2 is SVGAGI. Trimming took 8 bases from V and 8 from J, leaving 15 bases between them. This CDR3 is CASYRIINEAFF. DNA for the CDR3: TGTGCCAGCTACAGAATAATTAACGAAGCTTTCTTT.

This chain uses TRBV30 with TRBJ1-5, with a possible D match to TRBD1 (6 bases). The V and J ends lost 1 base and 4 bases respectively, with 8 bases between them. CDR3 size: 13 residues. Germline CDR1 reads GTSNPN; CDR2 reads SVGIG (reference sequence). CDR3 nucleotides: TGTGCCTGGAGTGGACAGGAAAATCAGCCCCAGCATTTT. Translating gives CAWSGQENQPQHF.